This entry is about one TCR beta chain. The source of the sample is a study of blood T cell repertoires in COVID-19. The table came from immunoSEQ multiplex PCR; TCRdb's copy has only in-frame clones and leaves some out. The table has about 56,000 clones, approximately 89% seen once. Germline V lookup: CDR1 LNHDA, CDR2 SQIVND (reference sequence). The V gene lost 4 bases and the J gene lost 3 bases, with 13 bases spanning the gap. The CDR3 consists of 15 residues. The gene calls are TRBV19 and TRBJ1-5; D is unclear. This sequence was found in a woman aged 55-70 years with COVID-19, enrolled during active disease. Sequencing was performed on peripheral blood. CDR3 sequence: CASSKKWALNQPQHF. In DNA, the CDR3 is TGTGCCAGTAGTAAGAAATGGGCACTCAATCAGCCCCAGCATTTT.